This note documents a single TCR beta chain sequence. Individuals aged roughly 18 to 95 years were recruited from about two dozen US areas. Assignment of participants to cohorts was predicated upon participant-reported clinical history. Here immunoSEQ multiplex PCR was the method, and the copy in TCRdb shows in-frame clones only, minus some. The sample contains 190,000 or so clones, roughly four fifths of which appear only once. The CDR3 totals 13 residues. V was shortened by 6 bases and J by 4 bases, with 9 bases between the two germline ends. The germline V gene encodes CDR1 SNHLY and CDR2 FYNNEI. The sample belongs to a study of blood T cell repertoires in COVID-19. In the study overall: In each case, the material was cDNA or gDNA derived from T cells, B-cell-depleted T cells, or PBMCs.

The sequenced material came from PBMCs or T cells enriched from blood (not recorded which). This sequence originates from a man aged 40-55 years who had recovered from COVID-19. The rearrangement uses TRBV2 and TRBJ2-2, with a tentative D call TRBD1 (6 bases). Here the CDR3 reads CASSGQITGELFF. Written as DNA, the CDR3 is TGTGCCAGCAGCGGACAGATCACCGGGGAGCTGTTTTTT. The full variable domain, completed using reference TRBV2 and TRBJ2-2, is EPEVTQTPSHQVTQMGQEVILRCVPISNHLYFYWYRQILGQKVEFLVSFYNNEISEKSEIFDDQFSVERPDGSNFTLKIRSTKLEDSAMYFCASSGQITGELFFGEGSRLTVL.